Each of the 15 T cell receptor beta chains below was sequenced from the same sample in a study of blood T cell repertoires in COVID-19. The data were produced by immunoSEQ multiplex PCR, yet TCRdb's version contains in-frame clones alone and is incomplete. The sample holds under 200,000 clones; roughly 84% are singletons and the top ten take approximately 3%. What was sequenced was PBMCs or T cells enriched from blood (not recorded which). The receptors shown here come from a young woman who had been exposed to COVID-19.

The chain joins TRBV5-6 to TRBJ2-5, with TRBD2 matching 10 bases. CDR3 length equals 14 residues. From germline, CDR1 is SGHDT and CDR2 YYEEEE. V trimming: 2 bases; J trimming: 4 bases; junction bases outside the gene matches: 2. The CDR3 DNA reads TGTGCCAGCAGCTTAGCGGGGGGGCCAGAGACCCAGTACTTC. It is translated as CASSLAGGPETQYF.

The V call is TRBV7-2, the J call TRBJ2-7; D not resolved. Per the germline V gene, CDR1 is SGHTA and CDR2 is FQGNSA. The CDR3 length is 13 residues. V lost 4 bases and J lost 3, with 10 bases in between. This CDR3 is CASSSNMLYEQYF. CDR3 coding DNA: TGTGCCAGCAGCTCAAACATGCTCTACGAGCAGTACTTC.

This chain uses TRBV2 with TRBJ2-2; D possibly corresponds to TRBD1 (7 bases). The CDR3 runs 14 residues. Per the germline V gene, CDR1 is SNHLY and CDR2 is FYNNEI. Trimming cost V 3 bases and J 5 bases, with 10 bases left between them. CDR3: CASSETGRTGELFF. DNA of the CDR3: TGTGCCAGCAGTGAGACAGGGAGGACCGGGGAGCTGTTTTTT.

The chain uses TRBV2 and TRBJ1-5, with 11 nucleotides matching TRBD1. The germline gives CDR1 SNHLY, CDR2 FYNNEI. Trimming cost V 6 bases and J 3 bases; bases outside gene matches: 10. This CDR3 is 17 amino acids long. The CDR3 loop reads CASRAGTGGIHNQPQHF. The CDR3 nucleotides are TGTGCCAGCAGAGCCGGGACAGGGGGGATACACAATCAGCCCCAGCATTTT. The variable domain in full, completed from reference TRBV2 and TRBJ1-5, reads EPEVTQTPSHQVTQMGQEVILRCVPISNHLYFYWYRQILGQKVEFLVSFYNNEISEKSEIFDDQFSVERPDGSNFTLKIRSTKLEDSAMYFCASRAGTGGIHNQPQHFGDGTRLSIL.

V and J are TRBV7-9 and TRBJ2-1; 8 nucleotides line up with TRBD2. The CDR3 covers 14 residues. CDR1 is SEHNR and CDR2 is FQNEAQ in the germline V gene (reference sequence). The trim removed 11 bases at V and 1 base at J, leaving 7 bases unmatched. The CDR3 is CACDRGGSYNEQFF. The CDR3 DNA is TGTGCCTGCGATCGGGGGGGGTCCTACAATGAGCAGTTCTTC.

This clone was picked up one time. The chain recombines TRBV7-2 with TRBJ2-7; 11 bases are shared with TRBD2. The CDR3 loop spans 15 amino acids. Germline values: CDR1 SGHTA, CDR2 FQGNSA. With V trimmed by 3 bases and J by 6 bases, 7 bases remained unmatched. Here the CDR3 reads CASSFIAGGTVEQYF. CDR3 sequence (DNA): TGTGCCAGCAGCTTCATAGCGGGGGGGACCGTCGAGCAGTACTTC.

The chain couples TRBV24-1 to TRBJ2-7; TRBD1 is a possible D gene (6 bases). V lost 6 bases and J lost 3, with 17 bases in between. This CDR3 is built from 15 residues. Germline V gene sequence: CDR1 KGHDR, CDR2 SFDVKD. CDR3 residues: CATSNYREPNYEQYF. CDR3 DNA: TGTGCCACCAGTAATTACAGGGAACCTAACTACGAGCAGTACTTC.

The V gene is TRBV7-9, the J gene TRBJ2-7, with 7 bases identical to TRBD2. V shed 3 bases and J 2 bases; nucleotides not matched to a gene: 4. CDR3 size: 14 residues. Germline V CDR1 and CDR2: SEHNR, FQNEAQ (reference sequence). This chain's CDR3 is CASSFGGIAYEQYF. For the CDR3, the DNA is TGTGCCAGCAGCTTCGGGGGGATTGCCTACGAGCAGTACTTC.

The chain uses TRBV30 and TRBJ1-6; tentatively, D is TRBD1 (6 bases). The germline gives CDR1 GTSNPN, CDR2 SVGIG (reference sequence). This CDR3 has 16 amino acids. Trimming removed 3 bases from V and 1 base from J, with 13 bases in between. The CDR3 loop reads CAWRDSQRSYNSPLHF. In DNA form, the CDR3 reads TGTGCCTGGAGGGACAGTCAACGATCCTATAATTCACCCCTCCACTTT.

The gene calls are TRBV5-5 and TRBJ1-2; TRBD1 aligns across 8 bases. Germline V lookup: CDR1 SGHKS, CDR2 YYEKEE (reference sequence). The CDR3 contains 18 residues. V lost 2 bases to trimming and J lost 3 bases; unmatched junction nucleotides: 15. The CDR3 here is CASSLRPGQDLPHYGYTF. The CDR3 DNA is TGTGCCAGCAGCTTACGACCGGGACAGGATCTCCCCCACTATGGCTACACCTTC.

J is TRBJ2-7 and V is TRBV27, with a tentative D call TRBD2 (6 bases). The CDR3 consists of 15 residues. The V end was cut by 4 bases, the J end by 1 base, with 14 bases between. Germline V gene lookup returns CDR1 MNHEY and CDR2 SMNVEV (reference sequence). The CDR3 nucleotides are TGTGCCAGCAGTTGGGGGACTCTACAGTCCTACGAGCAGTACTTC. Its protein product is CASSWGTLQSYEQYF.

The V call is TRBV4-1, the J call TRBJ2-1, with D tentatively TRBD1 (5 bases). From germline, CDR1 is MGHRA and CDR2 YSYEKL. The CDR3 is 16 amino acids. V dropped 0 bases and J dropped 0 bases, with 9 bases sitting between them. The CDR3 sequence: CASSQDFQGSYNEQFF. CDR3 in DNA: TGCGCCAGCAGCCAAGATTTCCAGGGCTCCTACAATGAGCAGTTCTTC.

The chain combines TRBV7-9 with TRBJ1-2; D is unresolved. The CDR3 has 12 amino acids. Germline assignment: CDR1 SEHNR and CDR2 FQNEAQ (reference sequence). The ends were cut back, 7 bases at V and 5 bases at J, with 11 bases in the middle. The CDR3 sequence: CASIDTAYGYTF. Written as DNA, the CDR3 is TGTGCCAGCATAGACACAGCATATGGCTACACCTTC.

The chain carries TRBV10-1 and TRBJ2-7; TRBD2 matches 7 bases. CDR1 is WNHNN and CDR2 is SYGVQD in the germline V gene (reference sequence). The trim removed 3 bases at V and 2 bases at J, leaving 7 bases unmatched. This CDR3 comprises 15 residues. CDR3 residues: CASSEGAGPTYEQYF. For the CDR3, the DNA is TGCGCCAGCAGTGAAGGAGCGGGGCCTACCTACGAGCAGTACTTC.

This clone was seen only once. J is TRBJ2-1 and V is TRBV10-1; TRBD2 is a possible D gene (7 bases). Trimming took off 6 bases at V and 7 bases at J, with 16 bases between the two ends. The CDR3 has 14 residues. In germline, CDR1 is WNHNN, CDR2 SYGVQD (reference sequence). CDR3 sequence reads: CASSTGGAGNEQFF. The CDR3 bases are TGCGCCAGCAGCACTGGGGGGGCGGGGAATGAGCAGTTCTTC.